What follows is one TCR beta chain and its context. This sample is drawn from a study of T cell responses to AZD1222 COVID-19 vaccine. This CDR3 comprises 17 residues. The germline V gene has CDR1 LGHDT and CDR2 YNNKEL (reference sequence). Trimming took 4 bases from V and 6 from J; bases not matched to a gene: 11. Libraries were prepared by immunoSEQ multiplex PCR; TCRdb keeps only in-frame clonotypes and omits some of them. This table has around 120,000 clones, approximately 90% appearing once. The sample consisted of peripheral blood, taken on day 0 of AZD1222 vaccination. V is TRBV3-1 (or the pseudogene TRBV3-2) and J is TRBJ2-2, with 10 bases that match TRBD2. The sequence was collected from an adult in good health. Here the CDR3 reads CASSPRRLAGHSGELFF. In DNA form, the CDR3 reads TGTGCCAGCAGCCCCAGGAGACTAGCGGGCCATTCCGGGGAGCTGTTTTTT.